These 26 T cell receptor beta chains originate from one sample sequenced in a study of blood T cell repertoires in COVID-19. Measured with immunoSEQ multiplex PCR; TCRdb has only the in-frame clones, and not every one. The sample consists of 140,000 or so clones, 70% to 90% of them appearing once. The sample was peripheral blood. These receptors originate from a man between 65 and 80 years old with acute or convalescent COVID-19.

This clone appeared a few times. The chain links TRBV6-1 to TRBJ1-2, with D tentatively TRBD1 (6 bases). Germline V CDR1 and CDR2: MNHNS, SASEGT. CDR3 length: 15 amino acids. Between the trimmed V and J ends, which lost 1 base and 2 bases, there was a span of 11 bases. DNA for the CDR3: TGTGCCAGCAGTGAAGGGGCAGGGGTAAACTATGGCTACACCTTC. It yields the protein CASSEGAGVNYGYTF.

A single count supports this clone. The chain employs TRBV7-9 and TRBJ1-4; the match to TRBD1 covers 7 bases. Germline V CDR1 and CDR2: SEHNR, FQNEAQ (reference sequence). V shed 7 bases and J 3 bases; nucleotides not matched to a gene: 8. The CDR3 runs to 15 residues. The CDR3 sequence: CASNRQGAANEKLFF. The DNA of the CDR3 is TGTGCCAGCAACCGACAGGGAGCTGCTAATGAAAAACTGTTTTTT.

With regard to this clone: The junction departs from germline at one end; a sequencing error may be responsible. This chain connects TRBV5-8 to TRBJ2-7, with D perhaps TRBD1 (5 bases). CDR1 SGHTS and CDR2 YDEGEE come from the germline V gene. The CDR3 length is 13 residues. This CDR3 is CASILDTYYEQYF. The CDR3, as DNA: TGTGCCAGCATCTTGGACACATACTACGAGCAGTACTTC.

V gene TRBV18 combines with J gene TRBJ2-1; 10 bases map to TRBD1. This CDR3 contains 13 residues. Trimming removed 6 bases from V and 12 bases from J; junction bases left unmatched: 8. Germline V gene lookup returns CDR1 KGHSH and CDR2 LQKENI. CDR3 region: CASSLDRGRGQFF. The CDR3 DNA reads as TGTGCCAGCTCCCTAGACAGGGGGCGGGGGCAGTTCTTC. The whole variable domain, filled in from reference TRBV18 and TRBJ2-1, reads NAGVMQNPRHLVRRRGQEARLRCSPMKGHSHVYWYRQLPEEGLKFMVYLQKENIIDESGMPKERFSAEFPKEGPSILRIQQVVRGDSAAYFCASSLDRGRGQFFGPGTRLTVL.

The rearrangement links TRBV5-1 to TRBJ2-4; 9 nucleotides agree with TRBD1. Trimming at V came to 4 bases and at J to 9 bases, leaving 14 bases not matched to a gene. Germline V gene data show CDR1 as SGHRS and CDR2 as YFSETQ. This CDR3 spans 16 amino acids. The CDR3 DNA is TGCGCCAGCAGCGCCGGGACTTGGACAGGGGAGGGCATTCAGTACTTC. Protein sequence: CASSAGTWTGEGIQYF.

J is TRBJ1-5 and V is TRBV7-2; unclear D gene. V was trimmed by 2 bases and J by 5 bases, leaving 7 bases between them. The CDR3 length is 13 residues. Germline values: CDR1 SGHTA, CDR2 FQGNSA. The CDR3 loop reads CASSLSEDQPQHF. The CDR3 DNA reads as TGTGCCAGCAGCTTATCAGAAGATCAGCCCCAGCATTTT.

This clone has a single count. The rearrangement links TRBV6-5 to TRBJ1-3; D gene uncertain. Germline CDR1 is MNHEY and CDR2 is SVGAGI. Trimming removed 2 bases from V and 0 bases from J, with 11 bases in between. The CDR3 covers 16 residues. For the CDR3, the DNA is TGTGCCAGCAGTTACAAACAGCCTCACTCTGGAAACACCATATATTTT. The encoded protein is CASSYKQPHSGNTIYF.

The chain uses TRBV2 and TRBJ2-3; the D gene is possibly TRBD2 (5 bases). V was pared by 6 bases and J by 7 bases, with 11 bases between. This CDR3 contains 12 residues. Looked up from germline, CDR1 is SNHLY and CDR2 is FYNNEI. Written as DNA, the CDR3 is TGTGCCAGCAGCGATCCGGGAAATACGCAGTATTTT. As protein: CASSDPGNTQYF.

This chain links TRBV11-3 with TRBJ1-1, with D perhaps matching TRBD1 (5 bases). The CDR3 loop spans 13 amino acids. Trimming pared 5 bases from V and 4 bases from J, leaving 11 bases between. CDR1 and CDR2 (germline): SGHNT, YENEEA. The CDR3 DNA is TGTGCCAGCAGCGCCCGTCAGGGCACTGAAGCTTTCTTT. It encodes CASSARQGTEAFF.

This clone was detected a few times. The J gene is TRBJ1-2, the V gene TRBV5-1; tentative D call: TRBD1 (6 bases). CDR1 is SGHRS, CDR2 YFSETQ, per germline. V was clipped by 4 bases and J by 5 bases, with 12 bases between them. This CDR3 is 13 amino acids long. In DNA, the CDR3 is TGCGCCAGCAGCCCGGACAGTGGGTATGGCTACACCTTC. Protein: CASSPDSGYGYTF.

The sample holds one count of this clone. This rearrangement joins TRBV2 to TRBJ1-1; 8 nucleotides align to TRBD1. The V segment lost 3 bases and the J segment 0 bases; nucleotides outside the gene matches: 0. CDR3 size: 14 residues. Germline V gene lookup returns CDR1 SNHLY and CDR2 FYNNEI. The CDR3 DNA reads as TGTGCCAGCAGTGAGGACAGGGTGAACACTGAAGCTTTCTTT. Translating gives CASSEDRVNTEAFF.

The J gene is TRBJ2-2, the V gene TRBV7-2; 13 bases are a match to TRBD2. CDR1 SGHTA and CDR2 FQGNSA come from the germline V gene. Trimming at V came to 4 bases and at J to 4 bases, leaving 9 bases not matched to a gene. The CDR3 sequence is 18 residues long. CDR3 loop: CASSSRTSGRGGTGELFF. The CDR3 DNA reads TGTGCCAGCAGCTCACGGACTAGCGGGAGAGGTGGCACCGGGGAGCTGTTTTTT.

The chain joins TRBV6-1 to TRBJ2-1; D might be TRBD1 (6 bases). The V gene lost 3 bases and the J gene lost 4 bases, with 10 bases spanning the gap. Germline CDR1 and CDR2: MNHNS and SASEGT. The CDR3 consists of 14 residues. CDR3 bases: TGTGCCAGCAGTGATCCGGACAGATACAATGAGCAGTTCTTC. Translated, it gives CASSDPDRYNEQFF.

The chain recombines TRBV5-4 with TRBJ2-1; perhaps TRBD2 as D (6 bases). CDR1 and CDR2 from the germline V gene are SGHNT and YYREEE (reference sequence). The V and J ends lost 4 bases and 0 bases respectively, with 11 bases between them. This CDR3 comprises 15 residues. CDR3 region: CASSIDGSSYNEQFF. Written as DNA, the CDR3 is TGTGCCAGCAGCATTGACGGGAGCTCCTACAATGAGCAGTTCTTC.

The gene calls are TRBV9 and TRBJ1-1, with D tentatively TRBD1 (5 bases). Germline V gene lookup returns CDR1 SGDLS and CDR2 YYNGEE. Trimming took off 4 bases at V and 3 bases at J, with 16 bases between the two ends. The CDR3 has 15 amino acids. This chain's CDR3 is CASSPNWGGDTEAFF. The CDR3 coding sequence is TGTGCCAGCAGCCCGAATTGGGGAGGGGACACTGAAGCTTTCTTT.

The V call is TRBV2, the J call TRBJ2-5, with D perhaps TRBD2 (6 bases). CDR1 and CDR2 (germline): SNHLY, FYNNEI. Trimming took 3 bases from V and 7 from J, leaving 21 bases between them. The CDR3 length is 16 residues. CDR3 residues: CASSEGLAEPKGTQYF. The CDR3 nucleotides are TGTGCCAGCAGTGAGGGGTTAGCGGAACCCAAAGGGACCCAGTACTTC.

A remark on this clone: This sample includes further DNA sequences coding for the same CDR3. J is TRBJ2-3 and V is TRBV7-9; TRBD1 aligns across 10 bases. Germline CDR1 SEHNR, CDR2 FQNEAQ (reference sequence). V lost 5 bases and J lost 4; bases outside the gene matches: 3. The CDR3 spans 14 residues. The CDR3 DNA follows: TGTGCCAGCAGCAGCGGACAGGGGGCAGATACGCAGTATTTT. Amino acids: CASSSGQGADTQYF.

V and J are TRBV9 and TRBJ2-2; the D gene is possibly TRBD2 (5 bases). Trimming cost V 0 bases and J 6 bases, with 15 bases left between them. The CDR3 has 16 residues. CDR1 and CDR2 from the germline V gene are SGDLS and YYNGEE. CDR3 nucleotide sequence: TGTGCCAGCAGCGTAGAACTAGTGGGTCCAGCCGGGGAGCTGTTTTTT. This gives the protein CASSVELVGPAGELFF. Filled out from reference TRBV9 and TRBJ2-2, the complete variable domain reads DSGVTQTPKHLITATGQRVTLRCSPRSGDLSVYWYQQSLDQGLQFLIQYYNGEERAKGNILERFSAQQFPDLHSELNLSSLELGDSALYFCASSVELVGPAGELFFGEGSRLTVL.

The chain employs TRBV4-2 and TRBJ1-5, with TRBD1 matching over 8 bases. Germline lookup yields CDR1 LGHNA and CDR2 YNFKEQ. V was pared by 4 bases and J by 0 bases, with 8 bases of the junction left unmatched. The CDR3 has 17 residues. CDR3 bases: TGTGCCAGCAGCCTCTCGGGACAGGCCTATAGCAATCAGCCCCAGCATTTT. It is translated as CASSLSGQAYSNQPQHF.

The V and J genes are TRBV5-1 and TRBJ2-7, with D perhaps TRBD1 (6 bases). Per germline, CDR1 SGHRS and CDR2 YFSETQ. V lost 0 bases, J lost 1 base, and 8 bases lay in between. The CDR3 is made up of 14 amino acids. In DNA form, the CDR3 reads TGCGCCAGCAGCTTGGCAGGGGAGTCCTACGAGCAGTACTTC. It translates to CASSLAGESYEQYF.

V gene TRBV27 combines with J gene TRBJ2-7; 9 bases line up with TRBD2. CDR1 is MNHEY and CDR2 is SMNVEV in the germline V gene (reference sequence). This CDR3 has 14 amino acids. J lost 2 bases, V lost 4 bases, and 3 bases had no gene match. This CDR3 reads CASSSGTSTYEQYF. As DNA, the CDR3 is TGTGCCAGCAGTTCCGGGACTAGCACCTACGAGCAGTACTTC.

This chain links TRBV10-3 with TRBJ1-2; 10 bases match TRBD1. Germline loops: CDR1 ENHRY, CDR2 SYGVKD. The V segment lost 8 bases and the J segment 7 bases; nucleotides outside the gene matches: 19. CDR3 length: 17 amino acids. Written as DNA, the CDR3 is TGTGCCATCTCGGGCGGACCGGGACAGGGGAAGGGGCTTGGCTACACCTTC. This sequence encodes CAISGGPGQGKGLGYTF.

The V and J genes are TRBV3-1 (or the pseudogene TRBV3-2) and TRBJ1-1, with TRBD1 identical over 8 bases. V shed 3 bases and J 1 base; nucleotides not matched to a gene: 4. The germline CDR1 and CDR2 sequences are LGHDT and YNNKEL (reference sequence). The CDR3 sequence is 15 residues long. This CDR3 is CASSQFGQGNTEAFF. Here the CDR3 DNA reads TGTGCCAGCAGCCAGTTCGGACAGGGGAACACTGAAGCTTTCTTT.

The J gene is TRBJ1-3, the V gene TRBV5-1; 7 bases fit TRBD1. Unmatched junction bases numbered 0, after V lost 3 bases and J lost 0 bases. Germline loops: CDR1 SGHRS, CDR2 YFSETQ. This CDR3 is built from 14 residues. CDR3 sequence: CASSWTGSGNTIYF. CDR3 in DNA: TGCGCCAGCAGCTGGACAGGCTCTGGAAACACCATATATTTT.

The V and J genes are TRBV5-1 and TRBJ1-3, with no clear D. V lost 1 base to trimming and J lost 0 bases, with 11 bases between them. This CDR3 contains 16 residues. CDR1 is SGHRS, CDR2 YFSETQ, per germline. CDR3 residues: CASSLQTASSGNTIYF. DNA of the CDR3: TGCGCCAGCAGCTTGCAAACCGCCAGCTCTGGAAACACCATATATTTT.

This chain uses TRBV28 with TRBJ1-1; weak D call: TRBD1 (6 bases). The length of the CDR3 is 16 residues. V dropped 7 bases and J dropped 0 bases, with 18 bases sitting between them. Germline CDR1 reads MDHEN; CDR2 reads SYDVKM. This CDR3 reads CASNSPATGMNTEAFF. Written as DNA, the CDR3 is TGTGCCAGCAACTCGCCCGCGACAGGAATGAACACTGAAGCTTTCTTT.